This TCR beta chain was recorded in a study of OX40 agonist ivuxolimab in advanced cancers. About the research overall: The study enrolled dose-escalation patients with hepatocellular carcinoma, melanoma, renal cell or head and neck cancer.

As regards this clone: Its target is not known.

Study-wide points: Among T cells, CD8+ cells averaged more expanded clones than CD4+ cells.

Germline V gene lookup returns CDR1 MNHEY and CDR2 SVGAGI. J lost 8 bases, V lost 6 bases, and 6 bases had no gene match. This CDR3 is built from 13 residues. Using immunoSEQ multiplex PCR, the repertoire was profiled, and TCRdb retains in-frame clones only, with some absent. The table shows about 94,000 clones, with roughly 91% occurring only once. The sample in question was CD4+ or CD8+ T cells sorted from blood, obtained in a trial of the OX40 agonist ivuxolimab. The source is an adult with an advanced solid tumor such as melanoma, head and neck, liver or kidney cancer. The chain combines TRBV6-5 with TRBJ2-3, with 9 bases identical to TRBD1. The CDR3 sequence: CASRDRGSGTQYF. The CDR3, as DNA: TGTGCCAGCAGGGACAGGGGATCCGGTACGCAGTATTTT.